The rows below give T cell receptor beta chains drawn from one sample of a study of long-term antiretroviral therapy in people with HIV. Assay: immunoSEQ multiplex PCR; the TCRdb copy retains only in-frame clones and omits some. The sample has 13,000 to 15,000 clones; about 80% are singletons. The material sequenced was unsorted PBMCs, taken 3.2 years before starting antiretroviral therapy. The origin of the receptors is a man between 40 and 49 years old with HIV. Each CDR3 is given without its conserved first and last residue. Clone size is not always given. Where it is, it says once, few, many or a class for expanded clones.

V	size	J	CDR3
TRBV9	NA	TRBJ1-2	ASSISLQGSLYGYT
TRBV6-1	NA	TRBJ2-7	ASTHSVGQGYEQY
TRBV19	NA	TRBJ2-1	ASSIVTGPYNEQF
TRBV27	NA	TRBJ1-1	ASSPRQGAPEAF
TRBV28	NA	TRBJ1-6	ATPRTVLNSPLH
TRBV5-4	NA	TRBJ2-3	ASSLDWSTDTQY
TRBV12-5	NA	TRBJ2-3	ASALTGNTDTQY
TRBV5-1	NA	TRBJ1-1	ASSVPGQGTEAF
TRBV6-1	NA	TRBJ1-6	ASSWDYNSPLH
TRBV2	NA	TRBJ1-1	ASSPPGLKNTEAF
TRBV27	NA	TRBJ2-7	ASSSPNRAPEQY
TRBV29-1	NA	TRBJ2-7	SVEVRGPYNLYEQY
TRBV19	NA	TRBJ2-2	ASNSGFAGELF
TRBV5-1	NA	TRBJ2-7	ASSLGSGPRNEQY
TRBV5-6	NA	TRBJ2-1	ASSPGVWVSDEQF
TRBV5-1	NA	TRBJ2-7	ASSGSVRGEQY
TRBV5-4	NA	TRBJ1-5	ASSFGEGSNQPQH
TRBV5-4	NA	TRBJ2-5	ASSLLVPTGQETQY
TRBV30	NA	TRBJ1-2	AWRPTGEDGYT
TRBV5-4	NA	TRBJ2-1	ASSLLTGDQQF
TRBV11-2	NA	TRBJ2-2	ASSLESHTGELF
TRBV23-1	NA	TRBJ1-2	ASSQSTGRYGYT
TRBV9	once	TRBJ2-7	ASSVGTGVYEQY
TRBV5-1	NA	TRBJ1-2	ASSSLPGEGNYGYT
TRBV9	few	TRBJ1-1	ASSVDFGQEAEAF
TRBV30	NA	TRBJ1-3	AWSVEGRISGNTIY
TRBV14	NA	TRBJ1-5	ASSRTGSGNQPQH
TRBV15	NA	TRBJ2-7	ATSRDLGGYEQY
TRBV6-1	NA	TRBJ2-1	ASSEQGLSSYNEQF
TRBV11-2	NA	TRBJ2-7	ASSLGRANSYEQY
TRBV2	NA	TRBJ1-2	ASSDPGTGYGYT
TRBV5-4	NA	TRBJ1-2	ASSPGTGGAERSSYT
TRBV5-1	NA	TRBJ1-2	ASSDRTGPYGYT
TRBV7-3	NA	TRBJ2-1	ASSLRATGAVDSYNEQF
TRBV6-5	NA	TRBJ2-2	ASSYTPGGELF
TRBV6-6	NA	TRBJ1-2	ASSSSDRNGP
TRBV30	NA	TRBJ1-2	AWSSTDGYT
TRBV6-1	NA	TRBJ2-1	ASSEDGPQYNEQF
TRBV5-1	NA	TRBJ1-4	ASSSSATNEKLF
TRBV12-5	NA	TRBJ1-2	ASGLAGTGNYGYT
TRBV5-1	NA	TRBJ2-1	ASSLEPGLRYNEQF
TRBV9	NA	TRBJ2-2	ASSYQEFGELF
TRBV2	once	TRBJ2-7	ASSGGQGPYALYEQY
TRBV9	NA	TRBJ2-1	ASSVSVTSGGDNEQF
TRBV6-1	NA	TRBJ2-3	ASSEVDSGGKDTQY
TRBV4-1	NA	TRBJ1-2	ASSQVSSSGSRTNYGYT